Sequencing of this TCR beta chain was carried out in a study of HIV-infected children after antiretroviral therapy interruption. Study-wide context: Recorded EBV and CMV exposure existed for most children. For the interruption arm, samples span week 0 through about 3 years after study end. Continuous-treatment samples came from weeks 0, 48 and 150.

Treatment defined: PENTA 11 planned treatment interruption arm or continuous ART arm. This CDR3 is built from 14 residues. Per the germline V gene, CDR1 is SQVTM and CDR2 is ANQGSEA. J lost 7 bases, V lost 4 bases, and 9 bases had no gene match. A 3' RACE protocol on RNA, with unique molecular identifiers, produced the TCR library. Each CDR3 protein is one row after TCRdb ran MiXCR on the 3' RACE reads. The table shows tens of thousands of distinct CDR3 sequences, with roughly 4% occurring only once. This clonotype was seen only a few times. The J gene is TRBJ1-5, the V gene TRBV29-1; 8 nucleotides line up with TRBD1. The sequence was obtained from a pool of human donors with HIV. The sequences come from CD45RA+ CD4+ T cells from PBMCs, pooled from several time points, collected from a donor given antiretroviral therapy, either interrupted or continuous. Noted subset: naive CD4+ CD45RA+ CD45RO- T cells. The DNA of the CDR3 is TGCAGCGTTGTAGGACAGGGTGAGGGGCAGCCCCAGCATTTT. The encoded protein is CSVVGQGEGQPQHF.